One sample yielded the 19 T cell receptor beta chains listed below, sequenced in a study of a mutant IDH1 vaccine in newly diagnosed glioma. Generated by immunoSEQ multiplex PCR, the TCRdb table keeps only in-frame clones and is missing some. The repertoire holds 50,000 to 55,000 clones, with approximately 78% as singletons. These receptors have no identified antigens. Time point defined: week 5, during vaccination. Topical imiquimod was applied with each vaccine dose, which held 300 ug of mutant IDH1 20-mer peptide. Sequencing was performed on PBMCs, taken from a glioma patient whose treatment included an IDH1 peptide vaccine. Receptors were obtained from a man in his fifties with glioma.

This clone was recorded a few times. CDR3 sequence: CSGKTTGFGTEAFF. Here the CDR3 DNA reads TGCAGCGGGAAAACCACAGGGTTTGGCACTGAAGCTTTCTTT. The rearrangement links TRBV29-1 to TRBJ1-1; D might be TRBD1 (6 bases). V dropped 7 bases and J dropped 4 bases, with 19 bases sitting between them. Germline CDR1 and CDR2: SQVTM and ANQGSEA. The CDR3 runs to 14 residues.

The rearrangement joins TRBV4-2 to TRBJ1-2; tentative D call: TRBD1 (5 bases). The CDR3 has 15 amino acids. V lost 4 bases and J 4 bases, leaving 16 bases between the germline ends. Germline CDR1 reads LGHNA; CDR2 reads YNFKEQ. CDR3 protein: CASSRRDDGFYGYTF. Here the CDR3 DNA reads TGTGCCAGCAGCCGCCGGGACGACGGATTCTATGGCTACACCTTC.

This sequence joins TRBV5-1 and TRBJ2-1, with D possibly matching TRBD2 (5 bases). The germline V gene encodes CDR1 SGHRS and CDR2 YFSETQ. V dropped 4 bases and J dropped 4 bases, with 12 bases sitting between them. There are 14 residues in the CDR3. This CDR3 reads CASSEDGEYNEQFF. In DNA form, the CDR3 reads TGCGCCAGCAGCGAGGACGGGGAATACAATGAGCAGTTCTTC.

The chain is built from TRBV2 and TRBJ2-2; possibly TRBD2 for D (6 bases). Trimming left V 8 bases short and J 8 bases short, with 15 bases between. Germline values: CDR1 SNHLY, CDR2 FYNNEI. The length of the CDR3 is 13 residues. The CDR3 reads CASCLAKAGELFF. In DNA, the CDR3 is TGTGCCAGCTGCCTAGCGAAGGCTGGGGAGCTGTTTTTT.

This chain connects TRBV5-1 to TRBJ2-5; 7 nucleotides match TRBD1. The CDR3 runs to 15 residues. After removal of 4 bases from V and 1 base from J, the junction contained 7 bases not matched to a gene. Germline loops: CDR1 SGHRS, CDR2 YFSETQ. CDR3 protein: CASSLSTGLQETQYF. The CDR3 coding sequence is TGCGCCAGCAGCCTCTCGACAGGGCTCCAAGAGACCCAGTACTTC.

V usage is TRBV4-3 and J usage is TRBJ2-1; 10 nucleotides match TRBD2. The CDR3 spans 17 residues. Germline-derived CDR1 and CDR2 are LGHNA and YSLEER. Germline trimming cut 0 bases from V and 7 bases from J; bases unmatched to any gene: 9. The CDR3: CASSQDLSGGAWNEQFF. CDR3 bases: TGCGCCAGCAGCCAAGATCTGAGCGGGGGGGCCTGGAATGAGCAGTTCTTC.

The V and J genes are TRBV4-1 and TRBJ2-7, with a possible D match to TRBD1 (7 bases). Trimming left V 3 bases short and J 4 bases short, with 19 bases between. The CDR3 contains 16 residues. Germline V gene data show CDR1 as MGHRA and CDR2 as YSYEKL. The CDR3 nucleotides are TGCGCCAGCAGCCAGCTGGGAGGACGGGACAGATACGAGCAGTACTTC. As protein: CASSQLGGRDRYEQYF.

The chain couples TRBV2 to TRBJ2-5, with 8 bases matching TRBD2. The CDR3 sequence is 15 residues long. The J segment lost 5 bases and the V segment lost 5 bases, leaving 10 bases of the junction unmatched. Germline CDR1 and CDR2: SNHLY and FYNNEI. The CDR3 coding sequence is TGTGCCAGCAGTTTTAGCGGGGCGGGTGTGGAGACCCAGTACTTC. Translating gives CASSFSGAGVETQYF.

This chain uses TRBV7-2 with TRBJ2-7, with no clear D. Trimming left V 5 bases short and J 3 bases short, with 5 bases between. This CDR3 has 11 amino acids. The germline gives CDR1 SGHTA, CDR2 FQGNSA. CDR3 sequence (DNA): TGTGCCAGCAGCCTAGACTACGAGCAGTACTTC. This codes for CASSLDYEQYF. Using reference TRBV7-2 and TRBJ2-7 for the parts outside the CDR3, the full variable domain is GAGVSQSPSNKVTEKGKDVELRCDPISGHTALYWYRQSLGQGLEFLIYFQGNSAPDKSGLPSDRFSAERTGGSVSTLTIQRTQQEDSAVYLCASSLDYEQYFGPGTRLTVT.

This sequence joins TRBV10-3 and TRBJ2-1; 9 bases match TRBD1. CDR3 length: 13 amino acids. With 6 bases clipped from V and 10 bases from J, the junction kept 7 bases outside the gene matches. CDR1 is ENHRY, CDR2 SYGVKD, per germline. The CDR3 loop is CAIRQTGGREQFF. CDR3 DNA: TGTGCCATCAGGCAGACAGGGGGACGAGAGCAGTTCTTC.

This rearrangement joins TRBV9 to TRBJ1-1; TRBD1 might be the D (5 bases). Germline V gene sequence: CDR1 SGDLS, CDR2 YYNGEE. V lost 2 bases to trimming and J lost 5 bases, with 16 bases between them. The CDR3 runs 15 residues. In nucleotides, the CDR3 is TGTGCCAGCAGCGTTACCGGGACCTCGGGAACTGAAGCTTTCTTT. As protein: CASSVTGTSGTEAFF.

The chain carries TRBV5-3 and TRBJ1-2; TRBD1 agrees at 7 bases. TRBV5-3 is placed among ORFs of uncertain function. This CDR3 region has 14 residues. V was clipped by 4 bases and J by 5 bases; unmatched bases: 8. CDR3 in DNA: TGTGCCAGAAGCCGCGGGACAGACAAATATGGCTACACCTTC. It yields the protein CARSRGTDKYGYTF.

The J gene is TRBJ1-1, the V gene TRBV7-2; TRBD1 might be the D (5 bases). V was cut by 1 base and J by 5 bases, with 8 bases left in between. The CDR3 runs to 13 residues. CDR1 is SGHTA and CDR2 is FQGNSA in the germline V gene. The CDR3 DNA reads TGTGCCAGCAGCTTAGGGGGGAGGACTGAAGCTTTCTTT. Protein: CASSLGGRTEAFF.

This clone appeared a few times. V is TRBV14 and J is TRBJ1-2, with D possibly being TRBD1 (5 bases). V lost 0 bases and J 2 bases, leaving 10 bases between the germline ends. The CDR3 sequence is 15 residues long. Germline assignment: CDR1 SGHDN and CDR2 FVKESK. The CDR3 sequence is CASSQDPWGNYGYTF. The DNA for the CDR3 is TGTGCCAGCAGCCAAGATCCATGGGGGAACTATGGCTACACCTTC.

There are a few counts of this clone. V gene TRBV11-2 combines with J gene TRBJ1-5, with D hard to call. V was pared by 5 bases and J by 0 bases, with 5 bases between. This CDR3 contains 13 residues. Germline CDR1 and CDR2: SGHAT and FQNNGV. CDR3 in DNA: TGTGCCAGCAGCGTCTATAGCAATCAGCCCCAGCATTTT. Translating it yields CASSVYSNQPQHF.

This clone was detected only a few times. The chain is built from TRBV19 and TRBJ1-5; TRBD1 matches 7 bases. This CDR3 comprises 13 residues. The germline gives CDR1 LNHDA, CDR2 SQIVND (reference sequence). V lost 6 bases, J lost 5 bases, and 4 bases stayed unmatched. The CDR3 loop is CASRRDRDQPQHF. CDR3 bases: TGTGCCAGTAGGCGAGACAGGGATCAGCCCCAGCATTTT.

The chain uses TRBV9 and TRBJ1-1; tentatively, D is TRBD1 (5 bases). The CDR3 runs 13 residues. Germline loops: CDR1 SGDLS, CDR2 YYNGEE. V lost 2 bases and J lost 5, with 10 bases in between. CDR3 nucleotide sequence: TGTGCCAGCAGCGTGACAGTTGCTACTGAAGCTTTCTTT. It specifies CASSVTVATEAFF.

This clone was detected a few times. The chain has TRBV4-1 and TRBJ2-1; possibly TRBD1 for D (6 bases). Germline V gene data show CDR1 as MGHRA and CDR2 as YSYEKL. The CDR3 is 13 residues long. Trimming left V 1 base short and J 13 bases short, with 14 bases between. The CDR3 sequence: CASSQVRAGVQFF. In nucleotides, the CDR3 is TGCGCCAGCAGCCAAGTTCGGGCAGGGGTTCAGTTCTTC.

The chain carries TRBV5-1 and TRBJ2-7, with 8 bases fitting TRBD1. V shed 4 bases, J shed 1 base, and the junction held 7 bases outside the gene matches. The V gene's germline CDR1 is SGHRS and CDR2 YFSETQ. The length of the CDR3 is 15 residues. The CDR3 region has the DNA TGCGCCAGCAGCCAAGGACAGGGAACTTCCTACGAGCAGTACTTC. This encodes CASSQGQGTSYEQYF.